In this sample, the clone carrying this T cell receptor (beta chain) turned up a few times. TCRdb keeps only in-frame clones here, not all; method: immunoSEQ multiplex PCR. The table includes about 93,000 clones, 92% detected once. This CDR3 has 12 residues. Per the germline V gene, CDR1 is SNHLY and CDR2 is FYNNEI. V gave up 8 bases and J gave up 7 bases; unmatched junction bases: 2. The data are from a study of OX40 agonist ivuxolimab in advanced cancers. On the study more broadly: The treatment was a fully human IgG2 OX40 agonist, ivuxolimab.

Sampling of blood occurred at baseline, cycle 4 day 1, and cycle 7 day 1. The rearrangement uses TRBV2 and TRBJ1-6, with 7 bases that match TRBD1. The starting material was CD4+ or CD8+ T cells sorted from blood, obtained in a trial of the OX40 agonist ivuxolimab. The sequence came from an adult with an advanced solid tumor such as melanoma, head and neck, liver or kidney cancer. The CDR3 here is CASDRENSPLHF. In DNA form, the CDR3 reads TGTGCCAGCGACAGGGAGAATTCACCCCTCCACTTT.